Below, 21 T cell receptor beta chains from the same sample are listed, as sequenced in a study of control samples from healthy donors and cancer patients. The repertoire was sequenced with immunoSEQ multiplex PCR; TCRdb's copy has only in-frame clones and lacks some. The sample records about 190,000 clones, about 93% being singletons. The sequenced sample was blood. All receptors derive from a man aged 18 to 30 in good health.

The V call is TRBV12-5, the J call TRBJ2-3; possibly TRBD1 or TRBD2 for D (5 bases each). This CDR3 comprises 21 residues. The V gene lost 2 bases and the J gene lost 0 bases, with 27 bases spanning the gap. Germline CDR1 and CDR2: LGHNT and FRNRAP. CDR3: CASGLSRGSGREILSTDTQYF. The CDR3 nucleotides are TGTGCTAGTGGTTTGTCCCGTGGGTCAGGGAGAGAAATCTTAAGCACAGATACGCAGTATTTT.

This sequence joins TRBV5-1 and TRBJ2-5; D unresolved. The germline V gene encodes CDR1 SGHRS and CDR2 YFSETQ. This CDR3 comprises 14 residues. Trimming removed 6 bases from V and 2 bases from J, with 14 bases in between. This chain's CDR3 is CASTSPESQETQYF. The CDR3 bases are TGCGCCAGCACATCCCCTGAGTCTCAAGAGACCCAGTACTTC.

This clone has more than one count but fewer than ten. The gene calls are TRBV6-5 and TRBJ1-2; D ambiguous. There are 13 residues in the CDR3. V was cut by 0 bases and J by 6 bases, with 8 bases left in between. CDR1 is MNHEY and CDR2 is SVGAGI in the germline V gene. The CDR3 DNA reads TGTGCCAGCAGTTACTCGGTTAGCGATGGCTACACCTTC. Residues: CASSYSVSDGYTF.

The CDR3 DNA reads TGTGCCACCAGTGAGCTTACGGGGAGTCACACAGATACGCAGTATTTT. This gives the protein CATSELTGSHTDTQYF. This chain joins TRBV24-1 and TRBJ2-3, with D perhaps matching TRBD2 (5 bases). The germline V gene encodes CDR1 KGHDR and CDR2 SFDVKD. V was clipped by 4 bases and J by 2 bases, with 15 bases between them. The CDR3 is 16 residues long.

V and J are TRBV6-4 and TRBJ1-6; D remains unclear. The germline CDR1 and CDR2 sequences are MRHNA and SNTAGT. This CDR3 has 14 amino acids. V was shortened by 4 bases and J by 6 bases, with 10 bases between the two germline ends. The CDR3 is CASSVSFTNSPLHF. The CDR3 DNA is TGTGCCAGCAGTGTATCCTTTACTAATTCACCCCTCCACTTT.

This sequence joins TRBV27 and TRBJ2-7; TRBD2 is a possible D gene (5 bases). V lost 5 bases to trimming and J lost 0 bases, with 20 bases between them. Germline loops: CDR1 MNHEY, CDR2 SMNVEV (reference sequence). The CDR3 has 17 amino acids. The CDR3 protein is CASSPLFRGNFSYEQYF. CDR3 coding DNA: TGTGCCAGCAGTCCCCTATTTAGAGGGAATTTCTCCTACGAGCAGTACTTC.

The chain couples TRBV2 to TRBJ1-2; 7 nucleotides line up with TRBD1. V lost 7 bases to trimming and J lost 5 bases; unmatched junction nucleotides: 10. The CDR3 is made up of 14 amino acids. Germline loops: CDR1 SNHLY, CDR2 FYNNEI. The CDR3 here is CASTEDRVLYGYTF. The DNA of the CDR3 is TGTGCCAGCACCGAAGACAGGGTTTTATATGGCTACACCTTC.

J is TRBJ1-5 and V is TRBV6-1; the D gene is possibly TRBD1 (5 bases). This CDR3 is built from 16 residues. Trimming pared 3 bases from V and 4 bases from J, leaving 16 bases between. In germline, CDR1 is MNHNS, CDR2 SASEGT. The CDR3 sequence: CASSELGGAANQPQHF. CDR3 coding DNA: TGTGCCAGCAGTGAGTTGGGCGGGGCAGCAAATCAGCCCCAGCATTTT.

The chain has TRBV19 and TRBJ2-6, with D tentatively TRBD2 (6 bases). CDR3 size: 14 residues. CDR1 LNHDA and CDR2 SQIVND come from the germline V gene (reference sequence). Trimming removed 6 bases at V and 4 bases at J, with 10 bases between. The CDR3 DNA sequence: TGTGCCAGTAGAGGGACTGGGGGGGCCAACGTCCTGACTTTC. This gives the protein CASRGTGGANVLTF.

The CDR3 is CASSLSYEKLFF. In nucleotides, the CDR3 is TGTGCCAGCAGCTTAAGTTATGAAAAACTGTTTTTT. The gene calls are TRBV5-5 and TRBJ1-4; no definite D call. V was shortened by 2 bases and J by 6 bases, with 5 bases between the two germline ends. Germline V gene sequence: CDR1 SGHKS, CDR2 YYEKEE (reference sequence). CDR3 size: 12 residues.

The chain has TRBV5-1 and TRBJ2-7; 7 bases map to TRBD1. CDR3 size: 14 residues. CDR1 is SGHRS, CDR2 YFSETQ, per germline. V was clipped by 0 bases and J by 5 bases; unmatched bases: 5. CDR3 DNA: TGCGCCAGCAGCTTGGACAGGGGACGGGACGAGCAGTACTTC. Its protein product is CASSLDRGRDEQYF.

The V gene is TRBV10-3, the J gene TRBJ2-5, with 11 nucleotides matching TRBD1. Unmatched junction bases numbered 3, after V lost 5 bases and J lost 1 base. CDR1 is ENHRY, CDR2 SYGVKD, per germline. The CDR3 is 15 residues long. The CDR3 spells CAISSGTGGQETQYF. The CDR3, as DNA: TGTGCCATCAGTTCCGGGACAGGGGGCCAAGAGACCCAGTACTTC.

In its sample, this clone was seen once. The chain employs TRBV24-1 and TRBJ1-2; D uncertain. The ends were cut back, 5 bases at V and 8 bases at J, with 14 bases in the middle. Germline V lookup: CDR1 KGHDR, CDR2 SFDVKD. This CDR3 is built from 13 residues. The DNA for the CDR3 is TGTGCCACCAGTGCCGGGCCCTTCTGGGGCTACACCTTC. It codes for CATSAGPFWGYTF.

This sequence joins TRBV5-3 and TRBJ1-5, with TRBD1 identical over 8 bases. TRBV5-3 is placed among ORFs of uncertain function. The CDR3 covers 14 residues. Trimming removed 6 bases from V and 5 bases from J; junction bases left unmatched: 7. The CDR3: CARMPYRGDQPQHF. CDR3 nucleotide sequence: TGTGCCAGAATGCCTTACAGGGGGGATCAGCCCCAGCATTTT.

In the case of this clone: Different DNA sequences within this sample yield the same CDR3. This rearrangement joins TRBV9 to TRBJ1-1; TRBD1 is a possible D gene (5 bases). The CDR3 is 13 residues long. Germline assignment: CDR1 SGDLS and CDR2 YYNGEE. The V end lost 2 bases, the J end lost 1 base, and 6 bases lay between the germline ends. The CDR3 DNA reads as TGTGCCAGCAGCGTCGACAGGAACACTGAAGCTTTCTTT. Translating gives CASSVDRNTEAFF.

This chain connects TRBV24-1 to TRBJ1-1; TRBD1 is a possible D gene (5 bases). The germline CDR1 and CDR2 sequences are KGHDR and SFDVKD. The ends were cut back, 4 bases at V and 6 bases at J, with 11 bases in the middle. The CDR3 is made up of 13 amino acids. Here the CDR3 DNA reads TGTGCCACCAGTGACGGGGGGAGCCCTGAAGCTTTCTTT. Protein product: CATSDGGSPEAFF.

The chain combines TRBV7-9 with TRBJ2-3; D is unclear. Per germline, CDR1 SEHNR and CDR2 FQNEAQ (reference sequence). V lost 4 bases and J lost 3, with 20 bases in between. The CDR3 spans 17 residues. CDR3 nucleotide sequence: TGTGCCAGCAGCTCTACCTCGACATCCCTCGGGACAGATACGCAGTATTTT. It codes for CASSSTSTSLGTDTQYF.

In DNA form, the CDR3 reads TGTGCCACCAGTGATACGGGACTGAACACTGAAGCTTTCTTT. Its protein product is CATSDTGLNTEAFF. V and J are TRBV24-1 and TRBJ1-1, with TRBD1 as a possible D gene (5 bases). CDR1 KGHDR and CDR2 SFDVKD come from the germline V gene. The CDR3 length is 14 residues. The V end lost 3 bases, the J end lost 0 bases, and 7 bases lay between the germline ends.

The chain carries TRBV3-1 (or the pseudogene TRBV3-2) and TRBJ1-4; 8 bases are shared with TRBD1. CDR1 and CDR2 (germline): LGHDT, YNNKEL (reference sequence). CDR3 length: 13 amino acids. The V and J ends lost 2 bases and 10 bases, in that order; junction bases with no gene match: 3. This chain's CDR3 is CASSQTTGGKLFF. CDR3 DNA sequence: TGTGCCAGCAGCCAAACTACAGGGGGAAAACTGTTTTTT.

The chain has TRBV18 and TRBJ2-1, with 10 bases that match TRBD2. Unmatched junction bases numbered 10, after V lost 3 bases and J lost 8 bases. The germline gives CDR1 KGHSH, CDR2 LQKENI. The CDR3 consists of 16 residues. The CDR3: CASSPISGGSIHEQFF. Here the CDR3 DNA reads TGTGCCAGCTCACCCATTAGCGGGGGGTCGATTCATGAGCAGTTCTTC.

The DNA for the CDR3 is TGTGCCAGTAGTACAAATACCGGGGCCGGGAGGGCTTTCTTT. This translates into CASSTNTGAGRAFF. V and J are TRBV19 and TRBJ1-1, with TRBD1 as a possible D gene (5 bases). Trimming left V 4 bases short and J 11 bases short, with 20 bases between. CDR1 is LNHDA, CDR2 SQIVND, per germline (reference sequence). The CDR3 is 14 residues long.